The 21 T cell receptor beta chains listed next were all sequenced from one sample in a study of shared clonotypes between healthy human individuals. Sequencing used immunoSEQ multiplex PCR; TCRdb keeps in-frame clones, though not all of them. The repertoire holds 400,000 to 600,000 clones, with about three quarters as singletons. Sequencing was done on a sample of PBMCs. These receptors were obtained from a woman between 40 and 55 years old in good health. Some clones in this sample may be carry-over from other donors' samples.

The genes are TRBV7-3 and TRBJ2-3, with 10 bases that match TRBD1. From germline, CDR1 is SGHTA and CDR2 FQGTGA. V shed 3 bases and J 0 bases; nucleotides not matched to a gene: 3. CDR3 length equals 16 residues. The CDR3 sequence: CASSLGQGLSTDTQYF. The CDR3 DNA sequence: TGTGCCAGCAGCTTGGGACAGGGGCTGAGCACAGATACGCAGTATTTT.

The chain joins TRBV7-2 to TRBJ1-1; 8 bases align to TRBD1. Germline assignment: CDR1 SGHTA and CDR2 FQGNSA. There are 14 residues in the CDR3. Trimming took 2 bases from V and 7 from J; bases not matched to a gene: 6. Here the CDR3 reads CASSLQAGGIEAFF. In DNA form, the CDR3 reads TGTGCCAGCAGCTTACAGGCAGGGGGCATTGAAGCTTTCTTT. Full variable domain (rest looked up from reference TRBV7-2 and TRBJ1-1): GAGVSQSPSNKVTEKGKDVELRCDPISGHTALYWYRQSLGQGLEFLIYFQGNSAPDKSGLPSDRFSAERTGGSVSTLTIQRTQQEDSAVYLCASSLQAGGIEAFFGQGTRLTVV.

This clone has ten or more counts. Other DNA sequences of this sample code for an identical CDR3. The chain carries TRBV9 and TRBJ2-2; 8 nucleotides agree with TRBD2. The CDR3 covers 16 residues. Germline V gene data show CDR1 as SGDLS and CDR2 as YYNGEE. Trimming removed 1 base from V and 0 bases from J; junction bases left unmatched: 2. The CDR3: CASSVTGGANTGELFF. The CDR3 nucleotides are TGTGCCAGCAGCGTAACCGGGGGGGCGAACACCGGGGAGCTGTTTTTT.

This clone has just one count. The V call is TRBV11-2, the J call TRBJ1-5; D possibly corresponds to TRBD1 (6 bases). Per germline, CDR1 SGHAT and CDR2 FQNNGV. The CDR3 runs to 16 residues. V was cut by 0 bases and J by 0 bases, with 9 bases left in between. This CDR3 reads CASSLEAGDSNQPQHF. CDR3 in DNA: TGTGCCAGCAGCTTAGAGGCAGGGGATAGCAATCAGCCCCAGCATTTT.

The chain uses TRBV10-3 and TRBJ2-7, with no clear D. CDR1 is ENHRY and CDR2 is SYGVKD in the germline V gene. The ends were cut back, 2 bases at V and 6 bases at J, with 14 bases in the middle. This CDR3 region has 14 residues. The CDR3 region is CAISEDPLTLEQYF. The CDR3 nucleotides read TGTGCCATCAGTGAGGATCCCCTTACCCTCGAGCAGTACTTC.

The V call is TRBV7-2, the J call TRBJ2-2, with TRBD1 identical over 9 bases. The ends lost 5 bases at V and 6 bases at J; junction bases unmatched: 7. This CDR3 contains 15 residues. The germline gives CDR1 SGHTA, CDR2 FQGNSA. The CDR3 region has the DNA TGTGCCAGCAGCCCCAACAGGGGGCAGGCCGGGGAGCTGTTTTTT. Protein sequence: CASSPNRGQAGELFF.

J is TRBJ1-2 and V is TRBV5-3; D not certain. TRBV5-3 is placed among ORFs of uncertain function. Trimming removed 5 bases from V and 2 bases from J, with 10 bases in between. The CDR3 has 13 residues. CDR3 sequence (DNA): TGTGCCAGAAGTCTCGGGCAGAACTATGGCTACACCTTC. It is translated as CARSLGQNYGYTF.

CDR3 residues: CASSLGGDSSYEQYF. CDR3 bases: TGTGCCAGCAGCTTAGGAGGGGACTCCTCCTACGAGCAGTACTTC. The rearrangement links TRBV7-6 to TRBJ2-7, with a weak D call TRBD2 (6 bases). V dropped 1 base and J dropped 0 bases, with 10 bases sitting between them. The CDR3 covers 15 residues. Germline assignment: CDR1 SGHVS and CDR2 FNYEAQ.

In its sample, this clone was seen a few times. The chain has TRBV7-3 and TRBJ2-1; 8 bases are shared with TRBD2. In germline, CDR1 is SGHTA, CDR2 FQGTGA. V shed 1 base, J shed 7 bases, and the junction held 6 bases outside the gene matches. This CDR3 is built from 15 residues. CDR3 DNA: TGTGCCAGCAGCTTAATGGCGGGAGGTAGGAATGAGCAGTTCTTC. This translates into CASSLMAGGRNEQFF.

This clone was counted only a few times. This sequence joins TRBV6-6 and TRBJ1-4, with a tentative D call TRBD1 (5 bases). Germline values: CDR1 MNHNY, CDR2 SVGAGI (reference sequence). The CDR3 extends over 14 amino acids. V was trimmed by 6 bases and J by 7 bases, leaving 15 bases between them. The CDR3 spells CASRYGGTGEKLFF. In nucleotides, the CDR3 is TGTGCCAGCAGATACGGAGGGACCGGTGAAAAACTGTTTTTT.

This CDR3 is CASSQDWRQVNSPLHF. CDR3 coding DNA: TGCGCCAGCAGCCAAGATTGGAGACAGGTGAATTCACCCCTCCACTTT. This chain uses TRBV4-1 with TRBJ1-6, with D possibly TRBD1 on 6 matching bases. This CDR3 is built from 16 residues. V lost 0 bases to trimming and J lost 7 bases, with 13 bases between them. Germline-derived CDR1 and CDR2 are MGHRA and YSYEKL.

The chain joins TRBV28 to TRBJ2-7; tentative D call: TRBD1 (6 bases). Deletions cut 7 bases from V and 3 bases from J, with 10 bases between. The CDR3 length is 12 residues. CDR1 and CDR2 from the germline V gene are MDHEN and SYDVKM. In DNA form, the CDR3 reads TGTGCCAGCAAAAAACAGGGCTACGAGCAGTACTTC. Translating it yields CASKKQGYEQYF.

This rearrangement joins TRBV5-6 to TRBJ2-5, with TRBD1 matching 8 bases. After removal of 4 bases from V and 5 bases from J, the junction contained 7 bases not matched to a gene. Germline loops: CDR1 SGHDT, CDR2 YYEEEE. The length of the CDR3 is 14 residues. CDR3 in amino acids: CASSPGQGQETQYF. The CDR3 region has the DNA TGTGCCAGCAGCCCCGGACAGGGTCAGGAGACCCAGTACTTC.

V is TRBV6-6 and J is TRBJ1-2, with D perhaps matching TRBD1 (6 bases). The length of the CDR3 is 14 residues. Germline CDR1 and CDR2: MNHNY and SVGAGI (reference sequence). V lost 6 bases and J lost 5, with 16 bases in between. CDR3 amino acids: CASRNTGLRYGYTF. In nucleotides, the CDR3 is TGTGCCAGCAGGAATACAGGGCTTCGATATGGCTACACCTTC.

The V and J genes are TRBV28 and TRBJ1-5, with D maybe TRBD1 (6 bases). With 4 bases removed from V and 3 bases from J, the gap between germline ends came to 13 bases. Germline V gene sequence: CDR1 MDHEN, CDR2 SYDVKM. The CDR3 spans 15 residues. CDR3 protein: CASSSQQGPNQPQHF. DNA of the CDR3: TGTGCCAGCAGTTCCCAACAGGGCCCCAATCAGCCCCAGCATTTT.

The chain carries TRBV27 and TRBJ2-2; D gene uncertain. Trimming stripped 6 bases from V and 6 bases from J, with 11 bases between. Germline loops: CDR1 MNHEY, CDR2 SMNVEV (reference sequence). The CDR3 consists of 13 residues. The CDR3 region has the DNA TGTGCCAGCAGCCCCAATTTCCCCGGGGAGCTGTTTTTT. As protein: CASSPNFPGELFF.

The chain recombines TRBV5-1 with TRBJ1-1; D is unresolved. Trimming stripped 1 base from V and 3 bases from J, with 7 bases between. CDR1 is SGHRS, CDR2 YFSETQ, per germline. The CDR3 has 13 residues. CDR3 residues: CASSLLADTEAFF. The CDR3 nucleotides are TGCGCCAGCAGCTTGTTGGCAGACACTGAAGCTTTCTTT.

This clone appeared once. The chain links TRBV5-3 to TRBJ1-5; 9 bases match TRBD1. TRBV5-3 falls under the ORF class, with uncertain function. The ends lost 2 bases at V and 6 bases at J; junction bases unmatched: 15. The CDR3 spans 18 residues. The CDR3, as DNA: TGTGCCAGAAGCTTTTCGGGGGGACAGGGCAATTCTAGTCAGCCCCAGCATTTT. This gives the protein CARSFSGGQGNSSQPQHF.

This chain uses TRBV6-5 with TRBJ2-7; D is unclear. Germline V gene lookup returns CDR1 MNHEY and CDR2 SVGAGI. The CDR3 is 13 amino acids. V dropped 5 bases and J dropped 6 bases, with 14 bases sitting between them. CDR3 amino acids: CASSPGHSREQYF. The DNA of the CDR3 is TGTGCCAGCAGTCCGGGTCACTCCCGCGAGCAGTACTTC.

This clone was observed a single time. The genes are TRBV19 and TRBJ1-1; 7 nucleotides agree with TRBD1. V gave up 1 base and J gave up 0 bases; unmatched junction bases: 5. The CDR3 has 16 residues. CDR1 and CDR2 (germline): LNHDA, SQIVND (reference sequence). CDR3: CASSIGRGQLNTEAFF. In nucleotides, the CDR3 is TGTGCCAGTAGTATAGGTAGGGGGCAATTGAACACTGAAGCTTTCTTT.

This chain connects TRBV7-6 to TRBJ2-1; no firm D call. The CDR3 is 13 amino acids. V lost 1 base to trimming and J lost 5 bases, with 6 bases between them. Germline V lookup: CDR1 SGHVS, CDR2 FNYEAQ. DNA of the CDR3: TGTGCCAGCAGCTTAGGGCAAAACAATGAGCAGTTCTTC. It encodes CASSLGQNNEQFF. Full variable domain (missing parts from reference TRBV7-6 and TRBJ2-1): GAGVSQSPRYKVTKRGQDVALRCDPISGHVSLYWYRQALGQGPEFLTYFNYEAQQDKSGLPNDRFSAERPEGSISTLTIQRTEQRDSAMYRCASSLGQNNEQFFGPGTRLTVL.